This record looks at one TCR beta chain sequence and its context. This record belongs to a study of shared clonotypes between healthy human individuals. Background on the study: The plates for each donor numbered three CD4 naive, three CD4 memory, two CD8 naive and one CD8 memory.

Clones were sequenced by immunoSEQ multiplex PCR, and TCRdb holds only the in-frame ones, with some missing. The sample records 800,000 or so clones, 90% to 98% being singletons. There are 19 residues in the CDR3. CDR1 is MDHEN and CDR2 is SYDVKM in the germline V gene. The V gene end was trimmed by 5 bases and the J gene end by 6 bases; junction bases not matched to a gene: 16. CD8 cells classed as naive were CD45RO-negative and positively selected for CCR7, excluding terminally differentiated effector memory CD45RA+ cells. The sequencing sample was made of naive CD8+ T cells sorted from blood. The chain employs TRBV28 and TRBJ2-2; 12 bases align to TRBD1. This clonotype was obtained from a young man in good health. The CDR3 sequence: CASSNRNAGTGGRSGELFF. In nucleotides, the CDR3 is TGTGCCAGCAGTAACCGAAACGCCGGGACAGGGGGCAGGTCCGGGGAGCTGTTTTTT. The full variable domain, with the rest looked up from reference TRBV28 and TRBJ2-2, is DVKVTQSSRYLVKRTGEKVFLECVQDMDHENMFWYRQDPGLGLRLIYFSYDVKMKEKGDIPEGYSVSREKKERFSLILESASTNQTSMYLCASSNRNAGTGGRSGELFFGEGSRLTVL.